This T cell receptor (beta chain) was sequenced in a study of cytomegalovirus exposure and HLA in healthy donors. Whole-study results and caveats: Previously analyzed data showed that most TCR beta V segments were productive at a frequency of about 87% or about 30%. An analysis that came later showed most CMV-associated TCR beta chains appearing HLA-restricted.

With 60 Vbeta and 13 Jbeta primers, the PCR was carried out. Repertoires were generated with immunoSEQ multiplex PCR, while TCRdb's copy carries only in-frame clones and drops some. The data show about 200,000 clones, approximately 12% seen once. The table lists this clone with a few counts. Its antigen remains unknown. Germline V gene data show CDR1 as SGHVS and CDR2 as FQNEAQ. The ends were cut back, 5 bases at V and 4 bases at J, with 14 bases in the middle. The CDR3 length is 14 residues. V and J are TRBV7-8 and TRBJ1-2; D call uncertain. The TCR comes from a man aged 50-59 years in good health and CMV-seropositive. Sequences were obtained from PBMCs. The CDR3 bases are TGTGCCAGCAGCCCCGGAGGCCTTCCCTATGGCTACACCTTC. Translation gives CASSPGGLPYGYTF.